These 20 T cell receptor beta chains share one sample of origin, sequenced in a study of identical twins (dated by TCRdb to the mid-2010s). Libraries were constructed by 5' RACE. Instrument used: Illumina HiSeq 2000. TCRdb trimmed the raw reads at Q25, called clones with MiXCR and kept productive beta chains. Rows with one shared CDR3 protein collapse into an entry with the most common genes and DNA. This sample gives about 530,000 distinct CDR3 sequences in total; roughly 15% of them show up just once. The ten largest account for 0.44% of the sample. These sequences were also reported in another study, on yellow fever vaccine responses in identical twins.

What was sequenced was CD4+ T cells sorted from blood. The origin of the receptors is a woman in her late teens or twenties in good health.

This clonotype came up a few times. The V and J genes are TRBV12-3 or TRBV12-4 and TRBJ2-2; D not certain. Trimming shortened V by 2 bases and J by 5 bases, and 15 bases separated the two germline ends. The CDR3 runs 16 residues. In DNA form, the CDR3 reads TGTGCCAGCAGTTTAATGAGGCCCATACCGACCGGGGAGCTGTTTTTT. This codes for CASSLMRPIPTGELFF.

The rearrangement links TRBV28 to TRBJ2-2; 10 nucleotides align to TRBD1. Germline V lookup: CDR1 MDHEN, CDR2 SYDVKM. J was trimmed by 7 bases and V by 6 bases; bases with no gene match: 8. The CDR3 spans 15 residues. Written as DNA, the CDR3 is TGTGCCAGCAGGAGACAGGGGGCGCGTAGCGGGGAGCTGTTTTTT. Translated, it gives CASRRQGARSGELFF.

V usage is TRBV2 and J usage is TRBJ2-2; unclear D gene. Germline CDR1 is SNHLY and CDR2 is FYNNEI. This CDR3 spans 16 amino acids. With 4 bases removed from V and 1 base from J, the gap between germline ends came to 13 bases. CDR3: CASSALLGGNTGELFF. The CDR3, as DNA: TGTGCCAGCAGTGCGCTTCTGGGCGGGAACACCGGGGAGCTGTTTTTT.

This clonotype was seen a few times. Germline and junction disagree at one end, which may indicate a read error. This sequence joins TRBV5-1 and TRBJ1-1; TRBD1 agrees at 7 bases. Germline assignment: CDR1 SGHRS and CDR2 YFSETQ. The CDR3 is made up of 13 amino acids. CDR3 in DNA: TGCGCCAGCAGCCTGGACAGGAACGCTGAAGCTTTCTTT. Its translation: CASSLDRNAEAFF. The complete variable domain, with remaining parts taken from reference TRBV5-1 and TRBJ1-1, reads KAGVTQTPRYLIKTRGQQVTLSCSPISGHRSVSWYQQTPGQGLQFLFEYFSETQRNKGNFPGRFSGRQFSNSRSEMNVSTLELGDSALYLCASSLDRNAEAFFGQGTRLTVV.

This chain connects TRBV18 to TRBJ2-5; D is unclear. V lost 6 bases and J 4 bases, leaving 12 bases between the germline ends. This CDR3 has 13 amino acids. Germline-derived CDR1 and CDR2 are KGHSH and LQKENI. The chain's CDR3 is CASSPPARETQYF. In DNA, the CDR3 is TGTGCCAGCTCCCCCCCGGCCCGAGAGACCCAGTACTTC.

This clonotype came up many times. The CDR3 DNA follows: TGTGCCATCAGTGAAGAGACAGGGGCTTACGAGCAGTACGTC. It specifies CAISEETGAYEQYV. This chain links TRBV10-3 with TRBJ2-7; 8 bases align to TRBD1. The J segment lost 4 bases and the V segment lost 3 bases, leaving 5 bases of the junction unmatched. CDR3 length equals 14 residues. CDR1 is ENHRY and CDR2 is SYGVKD in the germline V gene.

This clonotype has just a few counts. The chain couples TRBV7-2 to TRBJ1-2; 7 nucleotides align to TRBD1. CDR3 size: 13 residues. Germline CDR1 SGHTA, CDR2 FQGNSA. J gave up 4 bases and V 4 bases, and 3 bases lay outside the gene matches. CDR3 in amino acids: CASSYGTVYGYTF. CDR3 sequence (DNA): TGTGCCAGCAGCTACGGGACAGTCTATGGCTACACCTTC. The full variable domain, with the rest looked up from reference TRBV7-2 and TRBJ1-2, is GAGVSQSPSNKVTEKGKDVELRCDPISGHTALYWYRQSLGQGLEFLIYFQGNSAPDKSGLPSDRFSAERTGGSVSTLTIQRTQQEDSAVYLCASSYGTVYGYTFGSGTRLTVV.

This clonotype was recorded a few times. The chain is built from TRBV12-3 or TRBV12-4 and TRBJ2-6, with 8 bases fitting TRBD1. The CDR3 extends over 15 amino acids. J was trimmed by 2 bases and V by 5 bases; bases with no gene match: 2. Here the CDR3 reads CASSPRGPGANVLTF. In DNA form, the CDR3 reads TGTGCCAGCAGTCCCAGGGGGCCTGGGGCCAACGTCCTGACTTTC.

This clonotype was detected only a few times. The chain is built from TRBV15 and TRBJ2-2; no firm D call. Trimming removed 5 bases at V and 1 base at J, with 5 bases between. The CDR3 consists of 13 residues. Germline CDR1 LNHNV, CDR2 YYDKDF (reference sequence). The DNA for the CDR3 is TGTGCCACCAGCTCCCTGAACACCGGGGAGCTGTTTTTT. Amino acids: CATSSLNTGELFF.

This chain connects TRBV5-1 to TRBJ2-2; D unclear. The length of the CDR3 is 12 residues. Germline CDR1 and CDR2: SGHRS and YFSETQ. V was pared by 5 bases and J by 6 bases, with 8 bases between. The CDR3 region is CASRLAAGELFF. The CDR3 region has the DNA TGCGCCAGCAGATTAGCCGCCGGGGAGCTGTTTTTT.

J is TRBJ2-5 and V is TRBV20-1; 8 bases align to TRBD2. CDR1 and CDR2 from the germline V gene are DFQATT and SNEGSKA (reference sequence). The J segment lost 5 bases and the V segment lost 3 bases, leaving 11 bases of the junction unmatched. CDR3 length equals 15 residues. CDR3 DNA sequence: TGCAGTGCTAGGACCGGGACTAGAGTTACGGAGACCCAGTACTTC. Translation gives CSARTGTRVTETQYF.

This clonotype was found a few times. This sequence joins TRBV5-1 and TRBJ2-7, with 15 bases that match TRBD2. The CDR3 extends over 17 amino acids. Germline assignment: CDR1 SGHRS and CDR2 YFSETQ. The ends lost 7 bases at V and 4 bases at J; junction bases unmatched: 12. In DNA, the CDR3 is TGCGCCAGCTTCCCAGGACCAGGGACTAGCGGGAGGTACGAGCAGTACTTC. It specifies CASFPGPGTSGRYEQYF. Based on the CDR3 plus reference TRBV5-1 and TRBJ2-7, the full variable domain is KAGVTQTPRYLIKTRGQQVTLSCSPISGHRSVSWYQQTPGQGLQFLFEYFSETQRNKGNFPGRFSGRQFSNSRSEMNVSTLELGDSALYLCASFPGPGTSGRYEQYFGPGTRLTVT.

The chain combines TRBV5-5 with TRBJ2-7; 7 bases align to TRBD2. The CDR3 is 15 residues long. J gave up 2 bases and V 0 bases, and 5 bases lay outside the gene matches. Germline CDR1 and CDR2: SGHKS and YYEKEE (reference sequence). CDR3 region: CASSLAAGPTYEQYF. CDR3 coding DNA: TGTGCCAGCAGCTTGGCAGCGGGACCCACCTACGAGCAGTACTTC.

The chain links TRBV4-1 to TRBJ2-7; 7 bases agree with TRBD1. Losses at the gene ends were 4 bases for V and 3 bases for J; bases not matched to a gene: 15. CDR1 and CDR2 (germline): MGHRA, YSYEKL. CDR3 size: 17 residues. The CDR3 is CASSLGGGGQALYEQYF. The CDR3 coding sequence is TGCGCCAGCAGCCTTGGGGGCGGAGGACAGGCCCTCTACGAGCAGTACTTC.

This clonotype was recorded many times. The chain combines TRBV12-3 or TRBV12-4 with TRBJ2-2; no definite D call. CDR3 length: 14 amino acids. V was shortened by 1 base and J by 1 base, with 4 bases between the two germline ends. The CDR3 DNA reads TGTGCCAGCAGTTTAGAAATGAACACCGGGGAGCTGTTTTTT. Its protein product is CASSLEMNTGELFF.

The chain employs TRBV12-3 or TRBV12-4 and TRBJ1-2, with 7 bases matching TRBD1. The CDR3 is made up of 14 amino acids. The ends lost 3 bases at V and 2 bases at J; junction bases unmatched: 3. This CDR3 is CASSLGTENYGYTF. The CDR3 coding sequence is TGTGCCAGCAGTTTGGGGACAGAGAACTATGGCTACACCTTC.

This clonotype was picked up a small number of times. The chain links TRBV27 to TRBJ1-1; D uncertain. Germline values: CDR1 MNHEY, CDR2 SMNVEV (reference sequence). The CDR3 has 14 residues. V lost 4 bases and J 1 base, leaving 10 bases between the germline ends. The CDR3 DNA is TGTGCCAGCAGTTCACGGAGGGAGAACACTGAAGCTTTCTTT. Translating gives CASSSRRENTEAFF.

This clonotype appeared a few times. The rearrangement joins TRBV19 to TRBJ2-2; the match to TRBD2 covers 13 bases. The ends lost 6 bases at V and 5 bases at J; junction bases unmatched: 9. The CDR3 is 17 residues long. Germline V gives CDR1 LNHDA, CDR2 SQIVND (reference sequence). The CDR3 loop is CASSKGGLAGRTGELFF. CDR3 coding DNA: TGTGCCAGTAGCAAGGGGGGACTAGCGGGACGGACCGGGGAGCTGTTTTTT.

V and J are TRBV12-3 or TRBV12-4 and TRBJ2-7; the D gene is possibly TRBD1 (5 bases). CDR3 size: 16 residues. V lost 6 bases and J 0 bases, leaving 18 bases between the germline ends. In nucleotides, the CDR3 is TGTGCCAGCAGCCTAACAGGAGCCCCGGGCTCCTACGAGCAGTACTTC. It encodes CASSLTGAPGSYEQYF.

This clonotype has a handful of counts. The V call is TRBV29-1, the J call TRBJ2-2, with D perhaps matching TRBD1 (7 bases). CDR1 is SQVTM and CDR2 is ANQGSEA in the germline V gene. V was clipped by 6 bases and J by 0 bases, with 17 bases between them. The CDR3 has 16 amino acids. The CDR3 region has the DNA TGCAGCGTCTCCGTTGGAGGGGGCGCGAACACCGGGGAGCTGTTTTTT. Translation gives CSVSVGGGANTGELFF.